This TCR beta chain was sequenced during a study of blood T cell repertoires in COVID-19. Across the study: Material from acute and convalescent COVID-19 was sourced from the United States, Italy and Spain. PBMCs, B-cell-depleted T cells, or T cells provided the cDNA or gDNA that made up the material.

This table comes from immunoSEQ multiplex PCR, and its TCRdb copy is limited to in-frame clones, with some not included. In the table there are around 260,000 clones, roughly 91% of which are singletons. What was sequenced was peripheral blood. The source of this sequence is a young man with acute or convalescent COVID-19.

CDR3: CASTLQGSLNYGYTF. The CDR3, as DNA: TGTGCCAGCACACTACAGGGGTCCCTGAACTATGGCTACACCTTC. The genes are TRBV28 and TRBJ1-2, with 7 bases fitting TRBD1. The CDR3 has 15 residues. V was clipped by 7 bases and J by 2 bases; unmatched bases: 10. Per germline, CDR1 MDHEN and CDR2 SYDVKM.